The clone carrying this T cell receptor beta chain appeared many times. The antigen is not known. Both iRepertoire HTBI primers and Arm-PCR of CDR3 regions were used to build the TCR beta libraries. Using its own MiXCR run on the multiplex PCR reads, TCRdb lists one record per CDR3 protein. The data hold about 660,000 distinct CDR3 sequences, with about 30% observed a single time. The time point is: persistent/refractory GD, antithyroid drugs over 5 years with positive TRAb. The TCR library was prepared using RNA isolated from PBMCs. Nine milliliters of peripheral blood were taken and placed in EDTA tubes. The source of the sample is a study of regulatory T cells in long-lasting Graves disease. Study results and caveats: Repertoires from persistent disease leaned toward TRBV28, TRBJ1-2 and TRBJ2-5. Fewer public clonotypes were shared by new patients (approximately 1,000) than by persistent patients (roughly 2,500).

Germline V lookup: CDR1 SGHTA, CDR2 FQGNSA. After removal of 5 bases from V and 1 base from J, the junction contained 8 bases not matched to a gene. The length of the CDR3 is 16 residues. The rearrangement links TRBV7-2 to TRBJ1-1; TRBD1 matches 9 bases. Source: peripheral blood mononuclear cells (PBMCs), taken when the disease was refractory, from a patient treated with antithyroid drugs. This TCR came from a female donor with Graves disease. CDR3 nucleotide sequence: TGTGCCAGCAGCCAACTAGGACAGGGGACGAACACTGAAGCTTTCTTT. It encodes CASSQLGQGTNTEAFF. The full variable domain, rest sourced from reference TRBV7-2 and TRBJ1-1, is GAGVSQSPSNKVTEKGKDVELRCDPISGHTALYWYRQSLGQGLEFLIYFQGNSAPDKSGLPSDRFSAERTGGSVSTLTIQRTQQEDSAVYLCASSQLGQGTNTEAFFGQGTRLTVV.